This T cell receptor beta chain was sequenced in a study of blood T cell repertoires in COVID-19. In the source study's methods: Estimated nucleated cell counts came from reference gene primer amplification. The protocol was immunoSEQ multiplex PCR, while the TCRdb copy is restricted to in-frame clones and leaves out a portion. V, J and clone size are those of that table, while D and trimming were read from the DNA. The sample contains 100,000 or so clones, 70% to 90% of which appear only once. The sample comprised PBMCs or T cells enriched from blood (not recorded which). The clonotype was recovered from a woman in her forties or fifties who had recovered from COVID-19.

CDR3 loop: CASSQDLGLRLFF. The CDR3 nucleotides read TGTGCCAGCAGCCAAGATCTCGGCCTCAGGTTGTTTTTT. The chain combines TRBV14 with TRBJ2-2; D remains ambiguous. The CDR3 sequence is 13 residues long. Germline lookup yields CDR1 SGHDN and CDR2 FVKESK. Trimming cost V 0 bases and J 15 bases, with 14 bases left between them.